The rows below give T cell receptor beta chains drawn from one sample of a study of beta chain features in type 1 diabetes. Sequencing was performed with immunoSEQ multiplex PCR; in TCRdb, only in-frame clones are kept and a portion is missing. The sample shows some 150,000 clones, approximately 52% of them seen only once. The sequenced sample was Tregs from blood. All receptors come from a man aged 18 to 30 in good health. Each CDR3 is given with its conserved first and last residue. Fields, in order: V gene, clone size, J gene, D gene, CDR3 protein, CDR3 DNA. D genes are given only for firm matches. The listing skips clone size in some rows; elsewhere it reads once, few, many or a size class.

TRBV30,.,TRBJ2-7,TRBD2,CAWRYRGLSGRSYEQYF,TGTGCCTGGAGATACAGGGGTCTAAGCGGGAGGTCCTACGAGCAGTACTTC
TRBV4-2,few,TRBJ1-6,.,CASSPQVAYNSPLHF,TGTGCCAGCAGCCCTCAGGTCGCCTATAATTCACCCCTCCACTTT
TRBV5-1,.,TRBJ2-1,TRBD2,CASSLAGLAGRNEQFF,TGCGCCAGCAGCTTGGCGGGACTAGCGGGGAGGAATGAGCAGTTCTTC
TRBV7-9,.,TRBJ2-7,.,CASSLEGRREYF,TGTGCCAGCAGCTTAGAAGGCCGTCGGGAGTACTTC
TRBV6-5,few,TRBJ2-5,.,CASRSVFKTQYF,TGTGCCAGCAGAAGCGTGTTTAAGACCCAGTACTTC
TRBV28,.,TRBJ1-1,TRBD1,CASSSRAGGWDTEAFF,TGTGCCAGCAGTTCCCGGGCAGGGGGCTGGGACACTGAAGCTTTCTTT
TRBV7-2,.,TRBJ2-2,.,CASSFSGGRWPGELFF,TGTGCCAGCAGCTTTTCCGGGGGGCGGTGGCCCGGGGAGCTGTTTTTT
TRBV19,few,TRBJ1-1,TRBD1,CASSSPWTGKNTEAFF,TGTGCCAGTAGTTCGCCTTGGACAGGTAAAAACACTGAAGCTTTCTTT
TRBV5-6,.,TRBJ1-5,.,CASSLFFQGSRDQPQHF,TGTGCCAGCAGCTTGTTCTTTCAGGGGAGTCGGGACCAGCCCCAGCATTTT
TRBV10-3,few,TRBJ2-2,TRBD1,CAGRGTVNTGELFF,TGTGCCGGCAGGGGGACAGTTAACACCGGGGAGCTGTTTTTT
TRBV14,once,TRBJ2-5,TRBD2,CASSQTTSGRAQQYF,TGTGCCAGCAGCCAAACTACTAGCGGGAGGGCGCAGCAGTACTTC
TRBV6-6,few,TRBJ2-7,.,CASSYFGHGDRYEQYF,TGTGCCAGCAGTTACTTCGGACACGGAGATCGCTACGAGCAGTACTTC
TRBV6-6,.,TRBJ1-5,.,CASRRETSNQPQHF,TGTGCCAGCAGGAGGGAGACTAGCAATCAGCCCCAGCATTTT
TRBV29-1,.,TRBJ2-3,TRBD1,CSVEERTGKSTDTQYF,TGCAGCGTTGAAGAGAGGACAGGAAAGAGCACAGATACGCAGTATTTT
TRBV4-3,.,TRBJ1-5,.,CASSQWGGNNQPQHF,TGCGCCAGCAGCCAATGGGGGGGCAACAATCAGCCCCAGCATTTT
TRBV9,.,TRBJ2-3,.,CASSVIAETQYF,TGTGCCAGCAGCGTTATAGCGGAAACGCAGTATTTT
TRBV30,.,TRBJ2-7,.,CAWSVLTPYEQYF,TGTGCCTGGAGTGTACTAACCCCCTACGAGCAGTACTTC
TRBV18,.,TRBJ1-4,TRBD1,CASSEDRGPSRKLFF,TGTGCCAGCTCAGAGGACAGGGGCCCATCCAGAAAACTGTTTTTT
TRBV7-9,.,TRBJ2-3,TRBD1,CASSFGTGNTDTQYF,TGTGCCAGCAGCTTCGGGACAGGGAACACAGATACGCAGTATTTT
TRBV4-3,few,TRBJ2-7,.,CASSQERGSPYEQYF,TGCGCCAGCAGCCAAGAACGTGGCAGTCCCTACGAGCAGTACTTC
TRBV28,few,TRBJ2-7,TRBD2,CASSLRTSGRFPEQYF,TGTGCCAGCAGTCTCCGGACTAGCGGGAGGTTTCCCGAGCAGTACTTC
TRBV5-1,.,TRBJ1-2,.,CATGRGIGDGYTF,TGCGCGACCGGACGGGGTATCGGCGATGGCTACACCTTC
TRBV6-5,.,TRBJ1-6,TRBD1,CASRTTGHYNSPLHF,TGTGCCAGCCGGACGACAGGGCACTATAATTCACCCCTCCACTTT
TRBV28,few,TRBJ2-4,TRBD1,CASSFRATGVVQYF,TGTGCCAGCAGTTTCCGGGCCACAGGGGTCGTACAGTACTTC
TRBV5-1,few,TRBJ2-5,.,CASRQSQETQYF,TGCGCCAGCAGGCAGTCCCAAGAGACCCAGTACTTC
TRBV28,.,TRBJ1-5,TRBD1,CASNYRGGNQPQHF,TGTGCCAGCAACTACAGGGGAGGCAATCAGCCCCAGCATTTT
TRBV5-4,.,TRBJ1-1,TRBD1,CASSSEQGARKAFF,TGTGCCAGCAGCTCGGAACAGGGGGCCCGAAAGGCTTTCTTT
TRBV11-2,few,TRBJ2-2,.,CASQRQGTGELFF,TGTGCCAGCCAACGCCAGGGCACCGGGGAGCTGTTTTTT
TRBV5-1,.,TRBJ1-3,TRBD1,CASSFLDRSSGNTIYF,TGCGCCAGCAGCTTTTTGGACAGGAGTTCTGGAAACACCATATATTTT
TRBV28,few,TRBJ1-6,.,CASSFFRSYNSPLHF,TGTGCCAGCAGTTTTTTCCGGTCATATAATTCACCCCTCCACTTT
TRBV11-2,.,TRBJ2-7,TRBD2,CASSLDPGLAYEQYF,TGTGCCAGCAGCTTAGATCCGGGACTAGCCTACGAGCAGTACTTC
TRBV28,.,TRBJ2-1,TRBD2,CASREGTSGRYNEQFF,TGTGCCAGTAGAGAAGGGACTAGCGGGCGATACAATGAGCAGTTCTTC
TRBV27,.,TRBJ2-7,TRBD1,CASTVDRVEQYF,TGTGCCAGCACCGTGGACAGGGTCGAGCAGTACTTC
TRBV7-2,.,TRBJ2-1,TRBD2,CASSFRSGRYNEQFF,TGTGCCAGCAGCTTTAGGAGCGGGAGATACAATGAGCAGTTCTTC
TRBV7-2,few,TRBJ2-7,.,CASSRAATDSYEQYF,TGTGCCAGCAGTCGCGCAGCGACAGACTCCTACGAGCAGTACTTC
TRBV6-7,.,TRBJ2-5,TRBD1,CASSYSIRTGGRETQYF,TGTGCCAGCAGTTACTCGATAAGGACAGGGGGCCGGGAGACCCAGTACTTC
TRBV7-8,few,TRBJ2-1,.,CASSLWAEQFF,TGTGCCAGCAGCTTGTGGGCTGAGCAGTTCTTC
TRBV10-3,.,TRBJ2-7,TRBD2,CAISGLAGAYEQYF,TGTGCCATCAGTGGACTAGCGGGAGCCTACGAGCAGTACTTC
TRBV28,.,TRBJ1-2,.,CASSFAGTVYGYTF,TGTGCCAGCAGTTTCGCCGGGACTGTCTATGGCTACACCTTC
TRBV19,.,TRBJ2-1,.,CASSIVVQPTRSYNEQFF,TGTGCCAGTAGTATAGTTGTCCAACCTACGAGGTCCTACAATGAGCAGTTCTTC
TRBV5-1,few,TRBJ1-1,.,CASSLLGATLNTEAFF,TGCGCCAGCAGCTTGTTAGGAGCGACCTTGAACACTGAAGCTTTCTTT
TRBV27,few,TRBJ2-3,TRBD2,CASLGLAVLTDTQYF,TGTGCCAGCCTAGGACTAGCGGTCCTCACAGATACGCAGTATTTT
TRBV18,few,TRBJ2-5,TRBD2,CASSPGPAGVQETQYF,TGTGCCAGCTCACCAGGTCCAGCGGGAGTACAAGAGACCCAGTACTTC
TRBV19,.,TRBJ2-5,.,CASSIHYGTPLGETQYF,TGTGCCAGTAGTATACACTACGGGACACCGTTAGGGGAGACCCAGTACTTC
TRBV6-1,.,TRBJ2-1,.,CASSRLPIQRDEQFF,TGTGCCAGCAGTCGCTTACCCATCCAACGGGATGAGCAGTTCTTC
TRBV7-9,few,TRBJ1-6,.,CASSFGDSPLHF,TGTGCCAGCAGCTTCGGTGATTCACCCCTCCACTTT
TRBV5-4,.,TRBJ2-7,.,CASSFPQGHEQYF,TGTGCCAGCAGCTTCCCACAGGGCCACGAGCAGTACTTC
TRBV7-3,few,TRBJ2-5,.,CASSPGAEETQYF,TGTGCCAGCAGCCCAGGTGCAGAAGAGACCCAGTACTTC